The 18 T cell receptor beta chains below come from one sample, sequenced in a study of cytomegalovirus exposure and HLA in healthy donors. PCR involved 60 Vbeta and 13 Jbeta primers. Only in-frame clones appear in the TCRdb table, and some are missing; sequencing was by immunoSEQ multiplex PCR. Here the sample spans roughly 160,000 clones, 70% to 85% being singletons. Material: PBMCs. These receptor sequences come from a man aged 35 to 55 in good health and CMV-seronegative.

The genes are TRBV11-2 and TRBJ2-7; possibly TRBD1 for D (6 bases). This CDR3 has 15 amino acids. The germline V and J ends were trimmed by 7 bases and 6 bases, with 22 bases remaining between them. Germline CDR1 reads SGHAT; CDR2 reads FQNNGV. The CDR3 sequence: CASTQGGAGVPEQYF. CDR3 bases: TGTGCCAGCACCCAGGGTGGGGCAGGGGTCCCCGAGCAGTACTTC.

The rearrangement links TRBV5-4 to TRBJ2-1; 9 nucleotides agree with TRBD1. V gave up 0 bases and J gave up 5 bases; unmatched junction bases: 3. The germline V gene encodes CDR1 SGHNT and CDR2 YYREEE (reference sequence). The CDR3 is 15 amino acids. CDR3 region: CASSLGQGGNNEQFF. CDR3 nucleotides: TGTGCCAGCAGCTTGGGACAGGGGGGCAACAATGAGCAGTTCTTC. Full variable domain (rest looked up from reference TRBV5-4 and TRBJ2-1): ETGVTQSPTHLIKTRGQQVTLRCSSQSGHNTVSWYQQALGQGPQFIFQYYREEENGRGNFPPRFSGLQFPNYSSELNVNALELDDSALYLCASSLGQGGNNEQFFGPGTRLTVL.

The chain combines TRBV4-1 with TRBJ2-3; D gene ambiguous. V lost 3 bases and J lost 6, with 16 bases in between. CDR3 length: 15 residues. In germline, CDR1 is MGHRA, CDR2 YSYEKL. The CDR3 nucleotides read TGCGCCAGCAGCCACTCACAAGGAGCTACCGATACGCAGTATTTT. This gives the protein CASSHSQGATDTQYF.

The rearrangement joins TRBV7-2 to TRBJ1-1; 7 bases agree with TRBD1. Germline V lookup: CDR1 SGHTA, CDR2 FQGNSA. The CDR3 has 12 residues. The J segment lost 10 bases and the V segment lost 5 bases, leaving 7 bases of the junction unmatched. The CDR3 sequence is CASSQWGQRAFF. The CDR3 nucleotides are TGTGCCAGCAGCCAGTGGGGACAGCGAGCTTTCTTT.

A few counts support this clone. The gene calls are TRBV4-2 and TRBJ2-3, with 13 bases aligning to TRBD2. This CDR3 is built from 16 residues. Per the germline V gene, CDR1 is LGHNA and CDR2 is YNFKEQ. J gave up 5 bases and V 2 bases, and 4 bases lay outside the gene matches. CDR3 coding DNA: TGTGCCAGCAGCCAACAACTAGCGGGGGGGCTAGATACGCAGTATTTT. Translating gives CASSQQLAGGLDTQYF.

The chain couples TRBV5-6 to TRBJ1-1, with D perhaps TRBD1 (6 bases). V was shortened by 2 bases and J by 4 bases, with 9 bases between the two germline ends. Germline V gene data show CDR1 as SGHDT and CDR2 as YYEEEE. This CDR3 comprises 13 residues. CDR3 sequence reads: CASSFLQGTEAFF. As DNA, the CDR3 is TGTGCCAGCAGCTTCCTACAGGGCACTGAAGCTTTCTTT. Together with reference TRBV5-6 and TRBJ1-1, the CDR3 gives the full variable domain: DAGVTQSPTHLIKTRGQQVTLRCSPKSGHDTVSWYQQALGQGPQFIFQYYEEEERQRGNFPDRFSGHQFPNYSSELNVNALLLGDSALYLCASSFLQGTEAFFGQGTRLTVV.

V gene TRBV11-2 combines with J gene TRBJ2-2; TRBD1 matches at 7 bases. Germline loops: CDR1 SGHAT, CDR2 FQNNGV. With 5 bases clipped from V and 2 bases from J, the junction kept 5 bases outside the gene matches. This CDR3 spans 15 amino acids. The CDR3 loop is CASSLYRGNTGELFF. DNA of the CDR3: TGTGCCAGCAGCCTATACAGGGGAAACACCGGGGAGCTGTTTTTT. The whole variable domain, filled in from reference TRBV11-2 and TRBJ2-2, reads EAGVAQSPRYKIIEKRQSVAFWCNPISGHATLYWYQQILGQGPKLLIQFQNNGVVDDSQLPKDRFSAERLKGVDSTLKIQPAKLEDSAVYLCASSLYRGNTGELFFGEGSRLTVL.

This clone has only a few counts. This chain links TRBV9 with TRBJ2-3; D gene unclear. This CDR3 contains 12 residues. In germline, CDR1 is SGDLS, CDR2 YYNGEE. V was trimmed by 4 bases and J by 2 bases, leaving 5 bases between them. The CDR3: CASSPTTDTQYF. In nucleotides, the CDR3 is TGTGCCAGCAGCCCTACCACAGATACGCAGTATTTT.

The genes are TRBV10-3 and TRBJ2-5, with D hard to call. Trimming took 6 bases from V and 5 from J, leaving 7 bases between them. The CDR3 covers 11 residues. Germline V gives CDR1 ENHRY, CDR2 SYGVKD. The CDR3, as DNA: TGTGCCATCAGGGTGAGGGAGACCCAGTACTTC. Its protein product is CAIRVRETQYF.

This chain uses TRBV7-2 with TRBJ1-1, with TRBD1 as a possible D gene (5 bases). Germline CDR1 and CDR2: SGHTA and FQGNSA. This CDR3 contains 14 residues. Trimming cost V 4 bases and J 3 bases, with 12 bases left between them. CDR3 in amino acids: CASSSRQMDTEAFF. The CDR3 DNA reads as TGTGCCAGCAGCTCTAGACAGATGGACACTGAAGCTTTCTTT.

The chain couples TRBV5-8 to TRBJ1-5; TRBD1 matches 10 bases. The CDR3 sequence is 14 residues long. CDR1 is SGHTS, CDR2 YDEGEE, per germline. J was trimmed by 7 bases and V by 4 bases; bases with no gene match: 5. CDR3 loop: CASSEDRGRQPQHF. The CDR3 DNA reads TGTGCCAGCAGCGAGGACAGGGGGAGACAGCCCCAGCATTTT.

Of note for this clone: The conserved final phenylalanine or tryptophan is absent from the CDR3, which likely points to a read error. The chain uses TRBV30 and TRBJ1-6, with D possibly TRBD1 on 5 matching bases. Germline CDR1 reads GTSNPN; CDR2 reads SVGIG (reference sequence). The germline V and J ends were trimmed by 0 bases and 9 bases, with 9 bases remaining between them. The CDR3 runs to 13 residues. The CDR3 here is CAWSVGGSSPLHL. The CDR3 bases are TGTGCCTGGAGTGTCGGGGGAAGTTCACCCCTCCACCTT.

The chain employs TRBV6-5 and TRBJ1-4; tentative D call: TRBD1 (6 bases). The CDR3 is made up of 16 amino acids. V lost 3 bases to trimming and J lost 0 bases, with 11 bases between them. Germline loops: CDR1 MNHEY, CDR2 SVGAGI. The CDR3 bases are TGTGCCAGCAGTTATCCGGGACAATCAACTAATGAAAAACTGTTTTTT. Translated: CASSYPGQSTNEKLFF.

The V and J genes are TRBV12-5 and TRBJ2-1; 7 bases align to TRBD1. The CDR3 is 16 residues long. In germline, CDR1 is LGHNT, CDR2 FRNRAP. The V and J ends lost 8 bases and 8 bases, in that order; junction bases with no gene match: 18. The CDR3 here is CASMGQRFRNGDEQFF. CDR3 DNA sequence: TGTGCTAGTATGGGACAGCGATTCCGAAATGGGGATGAGCAGTTCTTC.

CDR3 in amino acids: CASRNTGGDTGELFF. DNA of the CDR3: TGTGCCAGTAGGAACACAGGGGGAGACACCGGGGAGCTGTTTTTT. V is TRBV19 and J is TRBJ2-2, with 8 bases aligning to TRBD1. The CDR3 loop spans 15 amino acids. J gave up 3 bases and V 6 bases, and 6 bases lay outside the gene matches. Germline V gene data show CDR1 as LNHDA and CDR2 as SQIVND (reference sequence).

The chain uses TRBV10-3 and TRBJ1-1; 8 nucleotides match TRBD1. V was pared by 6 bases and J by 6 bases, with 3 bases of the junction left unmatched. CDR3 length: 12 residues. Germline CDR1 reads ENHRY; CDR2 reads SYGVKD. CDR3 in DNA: TGTGCCATCAGGGGACAGGATTCTGAAGCTTTCTTT. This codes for CAIRGQDSEAFF.

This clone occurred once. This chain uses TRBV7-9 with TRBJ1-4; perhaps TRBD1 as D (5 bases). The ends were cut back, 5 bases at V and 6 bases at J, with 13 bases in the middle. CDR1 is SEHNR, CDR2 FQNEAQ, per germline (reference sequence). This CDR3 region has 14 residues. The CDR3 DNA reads TGTGCCAGCAGCACGGAGGGGATTTATGAAAAACTGTTTTTT. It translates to CASSTEGIYEKLFF.

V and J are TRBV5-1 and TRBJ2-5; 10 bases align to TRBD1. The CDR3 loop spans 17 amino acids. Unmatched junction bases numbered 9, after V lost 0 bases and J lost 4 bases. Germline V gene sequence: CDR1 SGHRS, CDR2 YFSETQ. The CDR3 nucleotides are TGCGCCAGCAGCTTGGACCGGGGACAGGGGTTGGTAGAGACCCAGTACTTC. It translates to CASSLDRGQGLVETQYF. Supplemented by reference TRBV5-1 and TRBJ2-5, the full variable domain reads KAGVTQTPRYLIKTRGQQVTLSCSPISGHRSVSWYQQTPGQGLQFLFEYFSETQRNKGNFPGRFSGRQFSNSRSEMNVSTLELGDSALYLCASSLDRGQGLVETQYFGPGTRLLVL.